These 14 T cell receptor beta chains were all obtained from the same sample, sequenced in a study of PD-1 blockade in classical Hodgkin lymphoma. Method: immunoSEQ multiplex PCR; TCRdb's copy keeps in-frame clones and lacks some. This sample has 40,000 to 45,000 clones; approximately 72% occur once, and the top ten carry 2.5% to 3%. Brentuximab vedotin exposure varied, and every patient relapsed after autologous stem cell transplantation. The sample here was peripheral blood mononuclear cells (PBMCs), taken before the second cycle of nivolumab. Source of these receptors: a human donor with classical Hodgkin lymphoma.

For this clone: This CDR3 is also generated by other DNA sequences in the sample. This chain uses TRBV28 with TRBJ1-2; D may be TRBD1 (6 bases). Germline CDR1 reads MDHEN; CDR2 reads SYDVKM. Trimming removed 5 bases from V and 0 bases from J, with 13 bases in between. The CDR3 is 15 amino acids. The CDR3 spells CASSLPGHPNYGYTF. CDR3 in DNA: TGTGCCAGCAGTCTTCCGGGACACCCTAACTATGGCTACACCTTC.

The chain links TRBV7-2 to TRBJ2-7, with D perhaps TRBD1 or TRBD2 (5 bases each). The CDR3 runs 16 residues. The V gene lost 0 bases and the J gene lost 2 bases, with 14 bases spanning the gap. Germline lookup yields CDR1 SGHTA and CDR2 FQGNSA. CDR3 amino acids: CASSLAVGVEAYEQYF. The CDR3, as DNA: TGTGCCAGCAGCTTAGCGGTGGGGGTAGAGGCCTACGAGCAGTACTTC. Full variable domain (missing parts from reference TRBV7-2 and TRBJ2-7): GAGVSQSPSNKVTEKGKDVELRCDPISGHTALYWYRQSLGQGLEFLIYFQGNSAPDKSGLPSDRFSAERTGGSVSTLTIQRTQQEDSAVYLCASSLAVGVEAYEQYFGPGTRLTVT.

About this clone itself: Compared with germline, one end of the junction differs, possibly owing to a read error. This chain links TRBV5-3 with TRBJ2-5, with D tentatively TRBD2 (5 bases). TRBV5-3 is labeled an ORF, and its function is uncertain. The CDR3 sequence is 14 residues long. The DNA of the CDR3 is TGTGCCAGCAGCTTGGCCGTCGGGATAGAGGCCCAGTACTTC. This codes for CASSLAVGIEAQYF.

Remarks on this clone: At one boundary the junction diverges from the germline segment, which might be a read error. The rearrangement links TRBV11-2 to TRBJ2-7, with D possibly matching TRBD2 (7 bases). Per germline, CDR1 SGHAT and CDR2 FQNNGV. The CDR3 loop spans 11 amino acids. The DNA for the CDR3 is TGTGCCAGCACCTTAGGGGGGGGGCAGTACTTC. This codes for CASTLGGGQYF.

The chain recombines TRBV18 with TRBJ1-1; TRBD1 matches at 8 bases. From germline, CDR1 is KGHSH and CDR2 LQKENI. There are 15 residues in the CDR3. Germline trimming cut 3 bases from V and 5 bases from J; bases unmatched to any gene: 8. The CDR3 coding sequence is TGTGCCAGCTCACCCGTCACAGGGGGACAGACTGAAGCTTTCTTT. Translated: CASSPVTGGQTEAFF.

The chain has TRBV9 and TRBJ2-7; unclear D gene. The CDR3 totals 13 residues. The germline CDR1 and CDR2 sequences are SGDLS and YYNGEE. The V and J ends lost 0 bases and 1 base respectively, with 5 bases between them. CDR3 bases: TGTGCCAGCAGCGTAGCGACTTCCTACGAGCAGTACTTC. Its protein product is CASSVATSYEQYF.

This clone was observed a single time. The rearrangement links TRBV9 to TRBJ2-1; TRBD2 matches at 10 bases. CDR1 and CDR2 from the germline V gene are SGDLS and YYNGEE. Unmatched junction bases numbered 5, after V lost 1 base and J lost 7 bases. The CDR3 covers 15 residues. The CDR3 DNA reads TGTGCCAGCAGCGTAAGCAGCGGGAGGGGGAATGAGCAGTTCTTC. Translation: CASSVSSGRGNEQFF.

The V call is TRBV18, the J call TRBJ1-1; 8 nucleotides align to TRBD1. V shed 3 bases and J 1 base; nucleotides not matched to a gene: 7. There are 16 residues in the CDR3. From germline, CDR1 is KGHSH and CDR2 LQKENI. Here the CDR3 DNA reads TGTGCCAGCTCACCCGCCGGACAGGGAGGGAACACTGAAGCTTTCTTT. Amino acids: CASSPAGQGGNTEAFF.

This clone was observed a single time. The rearrangement joins TRBV12-5 to TRBJ2-3, with D possibly matching TRBD2 (6 bases). V lost 6 bases to trimming and J lost 4 bases, with 20 bases between them. Germline V lookup: CDR1 LGHNT, CDR2 FRNRAP. There are 16 residues in the CDR3. The CDR3 is CASGNRDGGTADTQYF. In DNA, the CDR3 is TGTGCTAGTGGAAATCGGGACGGAGGGACGGCAGATACGCAGTATTTT.

This clone was seen just once. The rearrangement links TRBV25-1 to TRBJ2-1, with TRBD2 matching 10 bases. Per the germline V gene, CDR1 is MGHDK and CDR2 is SYGVNS. The CDR3 totals 15 residues. V shed 1 base, J shed 9 bases, and the junction held 6 bases outside the gene matches. The CDR3 loop reads CASSELAGGRGEQFF. The CDR3 bases are TGTGCCAGCAGTGAATTAGCGGGAGGTAGAGGTGAGCAGTTCTTC.

V gene TRBV5-4 combines with J gene TRBJ2-7, with 11 bases that match TRBD2. The ends lost 4 bases at V and 2 bases at J; junction bases unmatched: 8. CDR3 size: 16 residues. In germline, CDR1 is SGHNT, CDR2 YYREEE (reference sequence). CDR3 sequence: CASSLPGTSGAYEQYF. Here the CDR3 DNA reads TGTGCCAGCAGCCTACCCGGGACTAGCGGAGCCTACGAGCAGTACTTC.

This clone was seen a few times. J is TRBJ1-4 and V is TRBV30, with unresolved D. V was clipped by 0 bases and J by 5 bases, with 7 bases between them. From germline, CDR1 is GTSNPN and CDR2 SVGIG (reference sequence). This CDR3 spans 13 amino acids. In nucleotides, the CDR3 is TGTGCCTGGAGTGTACAACGGAATGAAAAACTGTTTTTT. Its protein product is CAWSVQRNEKLFF.

The chain carries TRBV5-1 and TRBJ1-1, with TRBD1 matching over 7 bases. CDR1 is SGHRS and CDR2 is YFSETQ in the germline V gene. The J segment lost 4 bases and the V segment lost 7 bases, leaving 7 bases of the junction unmatched. This CDR3 has 13 residues. The CDR3 region has the DNA TGCGCCAGCTGGGTAGGGGGCTCCACTGAAGCTTTCTTT. It yields the protein CASWVGGSTEAFF.

V usage is TRBV27 and J usage is TRBJ2-7; 7 bases align to TRBD2. Germline loops: CDR1 MNHEY, CDR2 SMNVEV (reference sequence). The CDR3 has 14 residues. J gave up 2 bases and V 6 bases, and 7 bases lay outside the gene matches. The CDR3 region is CASSLAGETYEQYF. DNA for the CDR3: TGTGCCAGCAGCCTTGCGGGGGAGACCTACGAGCAGTACTTC.